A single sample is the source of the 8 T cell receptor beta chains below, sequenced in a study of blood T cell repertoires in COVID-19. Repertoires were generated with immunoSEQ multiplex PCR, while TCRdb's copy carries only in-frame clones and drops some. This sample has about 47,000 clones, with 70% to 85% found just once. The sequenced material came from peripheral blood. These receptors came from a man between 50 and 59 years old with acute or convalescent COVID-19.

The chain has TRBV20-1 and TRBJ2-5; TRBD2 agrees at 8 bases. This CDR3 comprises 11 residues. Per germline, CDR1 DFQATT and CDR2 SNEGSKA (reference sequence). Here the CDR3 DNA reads TGCAGCGGGAGGGCCCAAGAGACCCAGTACTTC. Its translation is CSGRAQETQYF.

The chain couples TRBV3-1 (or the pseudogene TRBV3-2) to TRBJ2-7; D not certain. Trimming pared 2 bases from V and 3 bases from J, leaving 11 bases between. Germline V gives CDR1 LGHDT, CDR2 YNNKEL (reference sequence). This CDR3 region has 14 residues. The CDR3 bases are TGTGCCAGCAGCCAATTAGGCGGCCGCTACGAGCAGTACTTC. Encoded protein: CASSQLGGRYEQYF.

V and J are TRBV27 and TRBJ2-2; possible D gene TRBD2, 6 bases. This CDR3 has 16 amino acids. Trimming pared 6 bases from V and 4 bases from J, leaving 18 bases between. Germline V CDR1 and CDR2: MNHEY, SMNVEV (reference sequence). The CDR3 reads CASSLGIGGGTGELFF. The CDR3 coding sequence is TGTGCCAGCAGCCTTGGTATCGGGGGTGGCACCGGGGAGCTGTTTTTT.

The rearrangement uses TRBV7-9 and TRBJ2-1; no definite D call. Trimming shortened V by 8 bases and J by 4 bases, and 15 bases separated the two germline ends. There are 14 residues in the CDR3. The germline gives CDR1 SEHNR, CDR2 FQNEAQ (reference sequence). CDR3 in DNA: TGTGCCAGCGGTTCGTTTTTCGGTTACAATGAGCAGTTCTTC. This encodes CASGSFFGYNEQFF. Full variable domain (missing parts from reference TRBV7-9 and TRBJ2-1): DTGVSQNPRHKITKRGQNVTFRCDPISEHNRLYWYRQTLGQGPEFLTYFQNEAQLEKSRLLSDRFSAERPKGSFSTLEIQRTEQGDSAMYLCASGSFFGYNEQFFGPGTRLTVL.

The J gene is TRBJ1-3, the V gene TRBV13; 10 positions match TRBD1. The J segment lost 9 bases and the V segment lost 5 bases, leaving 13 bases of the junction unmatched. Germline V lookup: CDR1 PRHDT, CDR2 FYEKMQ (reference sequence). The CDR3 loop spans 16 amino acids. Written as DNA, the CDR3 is TGTGCCAGCAGCACTTGGGACAGGGGAGCTGAGGGCACCATATATTTT. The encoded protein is CASSTWDRGAEGTIYF.

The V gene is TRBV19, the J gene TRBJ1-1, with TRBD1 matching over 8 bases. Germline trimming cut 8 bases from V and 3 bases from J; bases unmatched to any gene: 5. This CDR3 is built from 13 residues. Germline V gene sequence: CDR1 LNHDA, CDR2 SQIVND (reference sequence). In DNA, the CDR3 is TGTGCCAGTTCCCAGGACAGGGACACTGAAGCTTTCTTT. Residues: CASSQDRDTEAFF.

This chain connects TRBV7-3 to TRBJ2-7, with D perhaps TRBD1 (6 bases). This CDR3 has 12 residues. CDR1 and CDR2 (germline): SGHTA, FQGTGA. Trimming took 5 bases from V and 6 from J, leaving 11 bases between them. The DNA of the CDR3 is TGTGCCAGCAGCGCGACAGGCGGCGAGCAGTACTTC. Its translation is CASSATGGEQYF. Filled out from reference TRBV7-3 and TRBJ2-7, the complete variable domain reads GAGVSQTPSNKVTEKGKYVELRCDPISGHTALYWYRQSLGQGPEFLIYFQGTGAADDSGLPNDRFFAVRPEGSVSTLKIQRTERGDSAVYLCASSATGGEQYFGPGTRLTVT.

This CDR3 is CASSADFEGTGYGYTF. The CDR3 DNA sequence: TGTGCCAGCAGCGCAGACTTCGAAGGGACAGGGTATGGCTACACCTTC. The rearrangement joins TRBV9 to TRBJ1-2, with 9 bases aligning to TRBD1. J lost 5 bases, V lost 3 bases, and 11 bases had no gene match. Germline lookup yields CDR1 SGDLS and CDR2 YYNGEE. The CDR3 runs to 16 residues.